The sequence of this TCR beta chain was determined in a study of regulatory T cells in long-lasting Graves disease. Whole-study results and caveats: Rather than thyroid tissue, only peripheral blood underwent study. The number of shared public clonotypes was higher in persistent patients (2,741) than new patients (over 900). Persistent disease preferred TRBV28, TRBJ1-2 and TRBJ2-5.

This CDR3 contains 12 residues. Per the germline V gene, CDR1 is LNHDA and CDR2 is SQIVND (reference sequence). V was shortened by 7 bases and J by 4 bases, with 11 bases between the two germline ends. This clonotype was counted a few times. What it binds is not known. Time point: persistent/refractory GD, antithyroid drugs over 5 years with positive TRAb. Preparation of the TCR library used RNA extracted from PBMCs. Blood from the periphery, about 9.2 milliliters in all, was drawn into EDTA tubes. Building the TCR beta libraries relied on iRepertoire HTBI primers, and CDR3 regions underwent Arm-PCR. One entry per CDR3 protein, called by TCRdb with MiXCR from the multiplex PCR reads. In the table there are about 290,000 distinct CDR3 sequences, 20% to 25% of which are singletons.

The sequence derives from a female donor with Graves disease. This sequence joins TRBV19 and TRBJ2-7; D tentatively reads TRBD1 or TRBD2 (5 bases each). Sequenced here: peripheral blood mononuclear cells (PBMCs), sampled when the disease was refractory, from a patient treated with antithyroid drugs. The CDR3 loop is CASKGEGYEQYF. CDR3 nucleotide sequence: TGTGCCAGTAAGGGAGAGGGGTACGAGCAGTACTTC.